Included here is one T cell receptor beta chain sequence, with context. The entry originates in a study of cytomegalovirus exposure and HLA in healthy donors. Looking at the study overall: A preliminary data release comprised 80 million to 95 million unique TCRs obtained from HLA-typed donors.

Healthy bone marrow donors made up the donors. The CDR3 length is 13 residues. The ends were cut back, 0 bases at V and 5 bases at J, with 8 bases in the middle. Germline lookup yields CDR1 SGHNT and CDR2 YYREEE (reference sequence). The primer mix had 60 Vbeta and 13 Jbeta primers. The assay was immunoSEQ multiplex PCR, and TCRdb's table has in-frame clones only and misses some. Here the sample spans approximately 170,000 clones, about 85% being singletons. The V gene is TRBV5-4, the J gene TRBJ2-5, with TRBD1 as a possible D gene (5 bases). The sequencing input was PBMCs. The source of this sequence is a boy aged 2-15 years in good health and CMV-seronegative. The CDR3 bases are TGTGCCAGCAGCTTGGAGTCAGGGGAGACCCAGTACTTC. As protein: CASSLESGETQYF.